This T cell receptor beta chain originates from a study of T cells after somatic rescue of genetic block. The method was immunoSEQ multiplex PCR; TCRdb's version includes in-frame clones alone and lacks a portion of them. Of approximately 71,000 clones in the sample, roughly 92% were seen once. The clonotype was recovered from a man between 40 and 49 years old. The sample was peripheral blood mononuclear cells (PBMCs).

The CDR3 DNA follows: TGTGCCAGCAGCACCCCGGGACAGGGGATCGGGGTCTACGAGCAGTACTTC. This codes for CASSTPGQGIGVYEQYF. V is TRBV11-2 and J is TRBJ2-7, with 10 bases identical to TRBD1. The CDR3 runs to 17 residues. V lost 5 bases and J lost 3; bases outside the gene matches: 13. The V gene's germline CDR1 is SGHAT and CDR2 FQNNGV. Full variable domain (missing parts from reference TRBV11-2 and TRBJ2-7): EAGVAQSPRYKIIEKRQSVAFWCNPISGHATLYWYQQILGQGPKLLIQFQNNGVVDDSQLPKDRFSAERLKGVDSTLKIQPAKLEDSAVYLCASSTPGQGIGVYEQYFGPGTRLTVT.